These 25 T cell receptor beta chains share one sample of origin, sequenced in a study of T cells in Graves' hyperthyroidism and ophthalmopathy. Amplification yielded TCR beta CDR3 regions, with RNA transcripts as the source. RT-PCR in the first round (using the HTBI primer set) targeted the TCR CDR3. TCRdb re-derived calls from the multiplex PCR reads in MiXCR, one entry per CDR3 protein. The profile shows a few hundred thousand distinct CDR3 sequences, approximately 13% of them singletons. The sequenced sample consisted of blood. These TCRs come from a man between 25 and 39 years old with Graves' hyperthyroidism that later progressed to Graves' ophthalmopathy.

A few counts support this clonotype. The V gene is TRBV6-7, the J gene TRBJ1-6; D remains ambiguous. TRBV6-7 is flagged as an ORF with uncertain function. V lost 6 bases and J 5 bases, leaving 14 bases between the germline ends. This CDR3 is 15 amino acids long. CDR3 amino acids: CASSCPTDDNSPLHF. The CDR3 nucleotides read TGTGCCAGCAGCTGCCCGACCGACGATAATTCACCCCTCCACTTT.

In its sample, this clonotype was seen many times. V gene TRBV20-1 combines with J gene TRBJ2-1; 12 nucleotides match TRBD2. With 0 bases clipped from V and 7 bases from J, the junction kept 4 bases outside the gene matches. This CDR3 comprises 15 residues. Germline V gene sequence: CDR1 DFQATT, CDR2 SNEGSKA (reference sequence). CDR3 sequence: CSARDLAGGRNEQFF. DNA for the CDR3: TGCAGTGCTAGAGATCTAGCGGGGGGGCGGAATGAGCAGTTCTTC.

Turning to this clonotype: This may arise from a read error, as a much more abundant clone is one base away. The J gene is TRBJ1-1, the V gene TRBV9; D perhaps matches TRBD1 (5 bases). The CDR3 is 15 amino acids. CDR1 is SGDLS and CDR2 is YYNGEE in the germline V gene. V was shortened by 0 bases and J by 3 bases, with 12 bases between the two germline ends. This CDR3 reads CASSVEGDTDTEAFF. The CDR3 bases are TGTGCCAGCAGCGTAGAAGGGGATACGGACACTGAAGCTTTCTTT.

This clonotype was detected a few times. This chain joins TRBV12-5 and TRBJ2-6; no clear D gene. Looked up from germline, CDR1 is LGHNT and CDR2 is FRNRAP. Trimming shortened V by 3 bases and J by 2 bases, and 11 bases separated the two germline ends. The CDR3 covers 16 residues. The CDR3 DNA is TGTGCTAGTGGTTTTTTGTCGGGCCCTGGGGCCAACGTCCTGACTTTC. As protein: CASGFLSGPGANVLTF.

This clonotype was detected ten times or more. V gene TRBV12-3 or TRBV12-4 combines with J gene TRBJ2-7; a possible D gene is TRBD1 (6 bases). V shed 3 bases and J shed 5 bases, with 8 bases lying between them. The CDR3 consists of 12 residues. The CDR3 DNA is TGTGCCAGCAGTTTTGGGGGCCACGAGCAGTACTTC. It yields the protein CASSFGGHEQYF.

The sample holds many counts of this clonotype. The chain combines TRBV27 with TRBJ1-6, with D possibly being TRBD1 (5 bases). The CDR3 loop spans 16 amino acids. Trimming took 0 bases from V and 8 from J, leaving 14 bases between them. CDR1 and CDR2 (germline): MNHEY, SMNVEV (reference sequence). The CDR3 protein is CASSLSGTLRDSPLHF. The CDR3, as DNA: TGTGCCAGCAGTTTATCGGGGACCCTCCGTGATTCACCCCTCCACTTT.

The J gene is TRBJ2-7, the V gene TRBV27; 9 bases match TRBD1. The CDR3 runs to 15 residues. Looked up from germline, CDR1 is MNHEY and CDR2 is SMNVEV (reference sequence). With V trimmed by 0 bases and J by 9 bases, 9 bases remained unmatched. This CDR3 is CASSLSGQGAPGQYF. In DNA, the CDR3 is TGTGCCAGCAGTTTATCGGGACAGGGTGCCCCTGGGCAGTACTTC.

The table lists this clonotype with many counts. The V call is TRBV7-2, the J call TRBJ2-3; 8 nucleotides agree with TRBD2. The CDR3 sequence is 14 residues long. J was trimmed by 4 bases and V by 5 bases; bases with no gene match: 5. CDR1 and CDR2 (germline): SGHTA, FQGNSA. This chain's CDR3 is CASSPGLASDTQYF. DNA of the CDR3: TGTGCCAGCAGCCCTGGACTAGCATCAGATACGCAGTATTTT.

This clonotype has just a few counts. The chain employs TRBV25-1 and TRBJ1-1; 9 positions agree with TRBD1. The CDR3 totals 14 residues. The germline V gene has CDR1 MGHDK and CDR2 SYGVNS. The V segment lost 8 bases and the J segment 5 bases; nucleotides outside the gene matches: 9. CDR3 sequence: CASQMTGGGTEAFF. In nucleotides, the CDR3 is TGTGCCAGCCAAATGACAGGGGGAGGGACTGAAGCTTTCTTT.

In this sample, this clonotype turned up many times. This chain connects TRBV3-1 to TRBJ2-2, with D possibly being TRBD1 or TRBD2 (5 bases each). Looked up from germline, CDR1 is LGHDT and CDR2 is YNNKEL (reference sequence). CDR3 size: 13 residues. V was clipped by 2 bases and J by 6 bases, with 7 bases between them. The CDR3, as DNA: TGTGCCAGCAGCCAACGGGGCCCCGGGGAGCTGTTTTTT. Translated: CASSQRGPGELFF.

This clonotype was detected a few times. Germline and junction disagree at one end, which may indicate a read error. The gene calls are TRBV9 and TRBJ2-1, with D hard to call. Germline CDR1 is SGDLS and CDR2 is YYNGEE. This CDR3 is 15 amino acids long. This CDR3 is CASSVGEGLYNGQFF. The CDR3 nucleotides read TGTGCCAGCAGCGTAGGTGAAGGGCTCTACAATGGGCAGTTCTTC.

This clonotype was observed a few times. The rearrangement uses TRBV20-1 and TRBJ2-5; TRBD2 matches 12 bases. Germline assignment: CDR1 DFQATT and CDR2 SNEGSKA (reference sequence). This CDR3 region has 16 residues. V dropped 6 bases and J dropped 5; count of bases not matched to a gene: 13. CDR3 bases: TGCAGTGCCGGAGCCCCTAGCGGGGGGGCCCGTGAGACCCAGTACTTC. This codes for CSAGAPSGGARETQYF.

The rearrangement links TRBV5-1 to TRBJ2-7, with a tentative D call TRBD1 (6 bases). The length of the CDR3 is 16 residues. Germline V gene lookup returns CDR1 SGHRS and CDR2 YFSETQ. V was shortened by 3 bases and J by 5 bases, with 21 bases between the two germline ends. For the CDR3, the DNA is TGCGCCAGCAGCTCCGGACAGAGCTGGGATCGGGACGAGCAGTACTTC. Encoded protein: CASSSGQSWDRDEQYF.

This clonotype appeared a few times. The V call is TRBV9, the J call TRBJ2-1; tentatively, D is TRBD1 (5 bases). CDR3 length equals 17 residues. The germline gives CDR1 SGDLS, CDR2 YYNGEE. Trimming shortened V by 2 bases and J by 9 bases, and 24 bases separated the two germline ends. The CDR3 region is CASSVDPPSTSRGEQFF. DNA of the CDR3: TGTGCCAGCAGCGTGGACCCTCCTTCGACGTCAAGGGGTGAGCAGTTCTTC.

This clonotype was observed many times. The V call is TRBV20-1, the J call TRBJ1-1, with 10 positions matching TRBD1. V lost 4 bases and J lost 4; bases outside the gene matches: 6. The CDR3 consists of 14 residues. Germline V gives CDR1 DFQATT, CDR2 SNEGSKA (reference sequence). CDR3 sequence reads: CSATKTGGVTEAFF. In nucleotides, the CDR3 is TGCAGTGCTACGAAGACAGGGGGCGTCACTGAAGCTTTCTTT.

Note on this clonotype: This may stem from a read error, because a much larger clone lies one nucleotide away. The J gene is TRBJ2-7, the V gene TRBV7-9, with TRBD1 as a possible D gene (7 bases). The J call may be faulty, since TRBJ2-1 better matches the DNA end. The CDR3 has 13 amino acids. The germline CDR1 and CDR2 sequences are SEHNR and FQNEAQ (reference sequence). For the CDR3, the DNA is TGTGCCAGCAGCGCGGGACAGACCTACGAGCAGTTCTTC. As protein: CASSAGQTYEQFF.

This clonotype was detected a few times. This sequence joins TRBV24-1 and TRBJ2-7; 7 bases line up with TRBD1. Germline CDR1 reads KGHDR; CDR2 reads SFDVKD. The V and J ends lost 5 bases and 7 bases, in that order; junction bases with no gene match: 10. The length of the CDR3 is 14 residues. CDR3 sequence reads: CATSAPGQIGEQYF. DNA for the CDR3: TGTGCCACCAGTGCCCCGGGACAGATCGGGGAGCAGTACTTC.

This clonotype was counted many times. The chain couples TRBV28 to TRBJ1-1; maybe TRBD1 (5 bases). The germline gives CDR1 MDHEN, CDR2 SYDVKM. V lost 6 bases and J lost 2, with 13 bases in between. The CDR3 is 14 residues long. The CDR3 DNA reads TGTGCCAGCAGGGGGTGGACAACCAACACTGAAGCTTTCTTT. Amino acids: CASRGWTTNTEAFF.

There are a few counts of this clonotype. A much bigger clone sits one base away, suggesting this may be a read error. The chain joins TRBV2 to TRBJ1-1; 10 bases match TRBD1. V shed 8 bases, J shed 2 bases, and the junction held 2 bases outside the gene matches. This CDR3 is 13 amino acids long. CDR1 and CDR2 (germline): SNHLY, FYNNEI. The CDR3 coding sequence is TGTGCCAGCGTGACAGGGGGCAACACTGAAGCTTTCTTT. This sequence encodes CASVTGGNTEAFF.

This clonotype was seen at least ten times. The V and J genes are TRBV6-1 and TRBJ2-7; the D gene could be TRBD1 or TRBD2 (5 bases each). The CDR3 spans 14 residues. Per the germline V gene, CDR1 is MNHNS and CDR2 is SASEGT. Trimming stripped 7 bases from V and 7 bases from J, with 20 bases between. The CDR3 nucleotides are TGTGCCAGCACCCGGGACCGCCTTACGGGAGAGCAGTACTTC. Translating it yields CASTRDRLTGEQYF.

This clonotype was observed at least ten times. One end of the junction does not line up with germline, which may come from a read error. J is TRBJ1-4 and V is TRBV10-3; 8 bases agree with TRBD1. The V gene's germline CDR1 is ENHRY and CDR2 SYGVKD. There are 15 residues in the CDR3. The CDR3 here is CASSLSDRGKEKLFF. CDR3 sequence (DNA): TGTGCCAGCAGTCTATCCGACAGGGGCAAAGAAAAACTGTTTTTT.

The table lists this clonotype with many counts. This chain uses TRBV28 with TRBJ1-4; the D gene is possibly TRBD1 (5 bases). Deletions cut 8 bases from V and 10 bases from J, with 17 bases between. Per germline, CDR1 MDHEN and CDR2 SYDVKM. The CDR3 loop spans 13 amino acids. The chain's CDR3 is CASEKGMGGKLFF. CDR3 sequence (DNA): TGTGCCAGCGAAAAGGGCATGGGGGGAAAACTGTTTTTT.

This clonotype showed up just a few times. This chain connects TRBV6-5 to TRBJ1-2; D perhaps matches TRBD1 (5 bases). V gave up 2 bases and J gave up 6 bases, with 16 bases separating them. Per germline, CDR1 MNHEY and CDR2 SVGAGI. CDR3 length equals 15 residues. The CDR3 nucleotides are TGTGCCAGCAGTTACAATCGCCGTGGACATGATGGCTACACCTTC. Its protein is CASSYNRRGHDGYTF.

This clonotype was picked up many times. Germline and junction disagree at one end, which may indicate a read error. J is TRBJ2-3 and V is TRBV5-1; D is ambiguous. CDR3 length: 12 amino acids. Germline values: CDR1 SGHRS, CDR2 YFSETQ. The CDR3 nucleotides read TGTGCCAGCTCACCACGTGGGGATACGCAGTATTTT. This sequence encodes CASSPRGDTQYF.

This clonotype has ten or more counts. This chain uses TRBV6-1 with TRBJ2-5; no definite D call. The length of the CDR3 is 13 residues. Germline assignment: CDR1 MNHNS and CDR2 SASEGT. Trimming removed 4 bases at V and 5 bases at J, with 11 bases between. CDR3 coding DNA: TGTGCCAGCAGTGCGCAAGGAAGTGAGACCCAGTACTTC. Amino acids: CASSAQGSETQYF.